These T cell receptor beta chains were read from a single sample in a study of OX40 agonist ivuxolimab in advanced cancers. Assay: immunoSEQ multiplex PCR; the TCRdb copy retains only in-frame clones and omits some. The table has 50,000 to 65,000 clones, 65% to 90% seen once. This specimen was CD4+ or CD8+ T cells sorted from blood, taken in a trial of the OX40 agonist ivuxolimab. The receptor source for this set is an adult with an advanced solid tumor such as melanoma, head and neck, liver or kidney cancer. CDR3s include the opening cysteine and the closing phenylalanine or tryptophan.

>TRBV5-4
CASMIQEGSPLHF
>TRBV5-1
CASSLVSGEGNTIYF
>TRBV4-1
CASSQDRGTGNSGANVLTF
>TRBV5-6
CASSLERGYPPYEQYF
>TRBV18
CASSPGPGKDFF
>TRBV7-9
CASSLGSGSNQPQHF
>TRBV6-5
CASSPGHSEAFF
>TRBV6-4
CASSPDRGEKLFF
>TRBV19
CASSRQGTNQPQHF
>TRBV11-2
CASSLDIYAKNRSSYEQYF
>TRBV29-1
CSVLDPISGNTIYF
>TRBV27
CASRSQQGTVSGYTF
>TRBV6-4
CASSPLAGNTGELFF
>TRBV5-1
CASSLTPSENQPQHF
>TRBV5-4
CASSLALGGREGGYTF
>TRBV19
CASTMTAILSTDTQYF
>TRBV15
CATSNSGRQPYEQYF
>TRBV18
CASSPQRGQSSGNTIYF
>TRBV6-5
CASGGRQDLYGYTF
>TRBV4-1
CASSQDDRGGYGYTF
>TRBV27
CAGRITAAGANVLTF
>TRBV28
CASTRPGMEADTQYF
>TRBV2
CASSEFGFTSTGELFF
>TRBV11-3
CASSFSRSYEQYF
>TRBV29-1
CSERGQGGYGYTF
>TRBV6-1
CASSEALSEQFF
>TRBV28
CASSLWTSDTGELFF
>TRBV10-3
CAHSKGAGLNTEAFF
>TRBV5-4
CASSLGVLRLAGDNEQFF
>TRBV6-5
CASRRAGALTDTQYF
>TRBV4-3
CASSQVRPGGTEAFF